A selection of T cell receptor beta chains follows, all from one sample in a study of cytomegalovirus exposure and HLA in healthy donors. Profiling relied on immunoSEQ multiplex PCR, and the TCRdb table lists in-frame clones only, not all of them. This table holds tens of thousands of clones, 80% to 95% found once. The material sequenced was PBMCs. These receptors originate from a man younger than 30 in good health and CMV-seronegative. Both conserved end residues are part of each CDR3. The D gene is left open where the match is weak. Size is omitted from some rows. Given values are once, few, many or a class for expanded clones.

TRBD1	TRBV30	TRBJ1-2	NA	CAWSKTGGDYGYTF	TGTGCCTGGAGCAAGACAGGGGGCGACTATGGCTACACCTTC
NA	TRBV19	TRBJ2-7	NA	CASSIAGGQNYEQYF	TGTGCCAGTAGTATAGCGGGGGGACAAAACTACGAGCAGTACTTC
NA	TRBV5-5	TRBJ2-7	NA	CASSLIGGSYEQYF	TGTGCCAGCAGCCTCATAGGCGGCTCCTACGAGCAGTACTTC
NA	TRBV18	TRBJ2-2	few	CASSPGQNTGELFF	TGTGCCAGCTCACCGGGACAGAACACCGGGGAGCTGTTTTTT
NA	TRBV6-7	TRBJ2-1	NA	CASSYGSVTNNEQFF	TGTGCCAGCAGTTACGGCAGCGTGACCAACAATGAGCAGTTCTTC
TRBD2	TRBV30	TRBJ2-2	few	CAWSVFGGDTGELFF	TGTGCCTGGAGTGTGTTCGGGGGGGACACCGGGGAGCTGTTTTTT
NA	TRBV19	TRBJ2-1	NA	CASSIGEVTRGYEQFF	TGTGCCAGTAGTATCGGGGAGGTCACACGGGGGTATGAGCAGTTCTTC
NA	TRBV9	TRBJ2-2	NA	CASSVGGLDNTGELFF	TGTGCCAGCAGCGTAGGTGGTCTAGACAACACCGGGGAGCTGTTTTTT
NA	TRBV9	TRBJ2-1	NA	CASSDPGTPSSYNEQFF	TGTGCCAGCAGCGACCCCGGGACTCCGAGCTCCTACAATGAGCAGTTCTTC
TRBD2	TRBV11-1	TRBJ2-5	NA	CASSFGGTSETQYF	TGTGCCAGCAGCTTCGGGGGGACTAGCGAGACCCAGTACTTC
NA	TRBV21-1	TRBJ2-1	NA	CASSPRSDRGLCECSYNEQFF	TGTGCCAGCAGCCCGAGATCGGACAGGGGGCTATGCGAATGCTCCTACAATGAGCAGTTCTTC
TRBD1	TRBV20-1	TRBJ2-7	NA	CSARNRGEQYF	TGCAGTGCTAGAAACAGGGGCGAGCAGTACTTC
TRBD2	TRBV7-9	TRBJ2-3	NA	CASSQGLEVGTDTQYF	TGTGCCAGCAGCCAAGGACTAGAAGTGGGCACAGATACGCAGTATTTT
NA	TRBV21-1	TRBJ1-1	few	CASSKEGQGTEAFF	TGTGCCAGCAGCAAAGAGGGACAGGGAACTGAAGCTTTCTTT
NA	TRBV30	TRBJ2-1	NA	CAWSGSSYNEQFF	TGTGCCTGGAGCGGGAGCTCCTACAATGAGCAGTTCTTC
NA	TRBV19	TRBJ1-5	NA	CASSPTAYQPQHF	TGTGCCAGTAGTCCGACAGCCTATCAGCCCCAGCATTTT
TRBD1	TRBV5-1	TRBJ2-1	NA	CASVETGGYNEQFF	TGCGCCAGCGTCGAGACAGGGGGCTACAATGAGCAGTTCTTC
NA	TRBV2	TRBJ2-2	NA	CASSEVTGELFF	TGTGCCAGCAGTGAAGTAACCGGGGAGCTGTTTTTT
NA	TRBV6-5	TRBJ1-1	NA	CASTSDSLNTEAFF	TGTGCCAGCACCTCGGACAGCTTGAACACTGAAGCTTTCTTT
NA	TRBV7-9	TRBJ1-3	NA	CASSLSFSGNTIYF	TGTGCCAGCAGCTTATCCTTCTCTGGAAACACCATATATTTT
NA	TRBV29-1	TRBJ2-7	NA	CSVETQSYEQYF	TGCAGCGTTGAGACACAGTCCTACGAGCAGTACTTC
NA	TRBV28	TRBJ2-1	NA	CASSFPGLLNEQFF	TGTGCCAGCAGCTTCCCGGGACTGCTCAATGAGCAGTTCTTC
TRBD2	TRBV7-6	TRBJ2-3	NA	CASSLSGGHTDTQYF	TGTGCCAGCAGCCTAAGCGGGGGACACACAGATACGCAGTATTTT
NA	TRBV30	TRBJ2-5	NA	CAWQGGGETQYF	TGTGCCTGGCAGGGAGGGGGAGAGACCCAGTACTTC
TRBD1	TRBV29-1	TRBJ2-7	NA	CSATDRASYEQYF	TGCAGCGCCACCGACAGGGCTTCCTACGAGCAGTACTTC
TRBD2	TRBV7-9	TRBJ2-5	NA	CASSGELAGQETQYF	TGTGCCAGCAGCGGGGAGCTAGCGGGGCAAGAGACCCAGTACTTC
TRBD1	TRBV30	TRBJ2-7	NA	CAGAGGPYEQYF	TGTGCCGGGGCAGGGGGCCCTTACGAGCAGTACTTC
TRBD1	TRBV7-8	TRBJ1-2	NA	CASSLVGGANYGYTF	TGTGCCAGCAGCTTAGTAGGGGGCGCAAACTATGGCTACACCTTC
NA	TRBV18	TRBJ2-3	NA	CASSPPGMTGSTDTQYF	TGTGCCAGCTCACCACCGGGGATGACAGGTAGCACAGATACGCAGTATTTT
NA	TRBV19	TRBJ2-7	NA	CASSIGPGAYEQYF	TGTGCCAGTAGTATAGGGCCGGGAGCCTACGAGCAGTACTTC
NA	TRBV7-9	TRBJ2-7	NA	CASSSSRGPTGEEQYF	TGTGCCAGCAGCTCCTCGCGGGGGCCGACAGGGGAAGAGCAGTACTTC
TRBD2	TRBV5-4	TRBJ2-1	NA	CASSLEAGDTNEQFF	TGTGCCAGCAGCTTGGAAGCGGGAGACACCAATGAGCAGTTCTTC
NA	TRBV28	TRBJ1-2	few	CASRSGQRGYTF	TGTGCCAGCAGATCGGGACAAAGAGGCTACACCTTC
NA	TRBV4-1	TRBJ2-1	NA	CASSQDPAGHSYNEQFF	TGCGCCAGCAGCCAAGATCCCGCAGGCCACTCCTACAATGAGCAGTTCTTC
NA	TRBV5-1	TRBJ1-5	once	CASSLGQGGNQPQHF	TGCGCCAGCAGCTTGGGGCAGGGAGGAAATCAGCCCCAGCATTTT
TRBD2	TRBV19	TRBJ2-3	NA	CASSTPRGGDTQYF	TGTGCCAGTAGTACCCCGCGGGGGGGAGATACGCAGTATTTT
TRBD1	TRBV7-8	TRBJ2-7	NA	CASSLGAGTGLSYEQYF	TGTGCCAGCAGCTTAGGGGCCGGGACAGGGCTCTCCTACGAGCAGTACTTC
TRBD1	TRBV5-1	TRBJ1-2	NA	CASSLGGTGDSYTF	TGCGCCAGCAGCTTGGGCGGGACAGGGGATAGCTACACCTTC
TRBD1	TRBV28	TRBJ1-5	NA	CASSLRQGYQPQHF	TGTGCCAGCAGTTTGCGACAGGGTTATCAGCCCCAGCATTTT
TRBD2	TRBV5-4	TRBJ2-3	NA	CASSLSSGSRRTQYF	TGTGCCAGCAGCTTATCGAGCGGGAGCCGACGTACGCAGTATTTT
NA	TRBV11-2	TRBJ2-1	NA	CASRGPGNYNEQFF	TGTGCCAGCAGAGGGCCGGGAAACTACAATGAGCAGTTCTTC
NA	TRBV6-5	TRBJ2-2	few	CASSYSTGHPTGELFF	TGTGCCAGCAGTTACTCGACTGGACACCCTACCGGGGAGCTGTTTTTT
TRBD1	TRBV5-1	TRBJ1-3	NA	CASAREGARNTIYF	TGCGCCAGTGCCCGGGAGGGGGCTCGAAACACCATATATTTT
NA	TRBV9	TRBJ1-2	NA	CASSAGTLYGYTF	TGTGCCAGCAGCGCTGGGACACTCTATGGCTACACCTTC
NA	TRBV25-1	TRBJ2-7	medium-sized	CASSQRGYEQYF	TGTGCCAGCAGCCAACGGGGCTACGAGCAGTACTTC
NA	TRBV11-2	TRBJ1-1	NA	CASSLEGHRTEAFF	TGTGCCAGCAGCTTAGAGGGACACCGCACTGAAGCTTTCTTT
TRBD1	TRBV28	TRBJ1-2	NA	CASSLPGQGNYGYTF	TGTGCCAGCAGTTTACCCGGACAGGGGAACTATGGCTACACCTTC
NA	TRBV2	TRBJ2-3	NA	CASSELAGAGDTQYF	TGTGCCAGCAGTGAACTCGCGGGGGCGGGAGATACGCAGTATTTT
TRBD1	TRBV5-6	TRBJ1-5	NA	CASSLNAGTGNQPQHF	TGTGCCAGCAGCTTGAATGCCGGGACAGGGAATCAGCCCCAGCATTTT
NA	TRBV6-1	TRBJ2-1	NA	CASSDATSGRNEQFF	TGTGCCAGCAGTGACGCCACCTCTGGGAGGAATGAGCAGTTCTTC
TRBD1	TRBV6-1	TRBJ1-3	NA	CASSEGTGGGNTIYF	TGTGCCAGCAGTGAAGGGACAGGGGGTGGAAACACCATATATTTT